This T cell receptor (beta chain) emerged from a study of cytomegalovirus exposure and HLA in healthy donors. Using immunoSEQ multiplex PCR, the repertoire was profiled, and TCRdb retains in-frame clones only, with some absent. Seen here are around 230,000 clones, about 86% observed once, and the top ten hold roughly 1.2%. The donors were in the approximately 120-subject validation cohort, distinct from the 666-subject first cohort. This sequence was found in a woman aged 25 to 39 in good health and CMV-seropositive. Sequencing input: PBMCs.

This CDR3 is CASSRQGEGQPQHF. The CDR3 DNA sequence: TGTGCCAGCAGCCGACAGGGAGAAGGACAGCCCCAGCATTTT. The chain employs TRBV7-9 and TRBJ1-5, with 7 bases identical to TRBD1. The CDR3 extends over 14 amino acids. V lost 5 bases, J lost 7 bases, and 8 bases stayed unmatched. Germline values: CDR1 SEHNR, CDR2 FQNEAQ (reference sequence).